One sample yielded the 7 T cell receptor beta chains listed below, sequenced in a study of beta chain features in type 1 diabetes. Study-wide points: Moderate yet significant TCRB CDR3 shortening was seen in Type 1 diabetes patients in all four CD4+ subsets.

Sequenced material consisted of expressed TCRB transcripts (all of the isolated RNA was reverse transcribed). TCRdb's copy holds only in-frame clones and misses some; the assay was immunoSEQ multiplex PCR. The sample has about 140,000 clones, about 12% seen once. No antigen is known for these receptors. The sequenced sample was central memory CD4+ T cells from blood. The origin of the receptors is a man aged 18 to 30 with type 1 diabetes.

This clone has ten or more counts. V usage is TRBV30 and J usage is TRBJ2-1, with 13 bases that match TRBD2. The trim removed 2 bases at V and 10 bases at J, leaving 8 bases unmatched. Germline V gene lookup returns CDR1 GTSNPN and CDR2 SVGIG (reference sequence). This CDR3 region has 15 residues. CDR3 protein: CAWSLQGLAGDEQFF. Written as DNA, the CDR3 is TGTGCCTGGAGTCTCCAAGGACTAGCGGGGGACGAGCAGTTCTTC.

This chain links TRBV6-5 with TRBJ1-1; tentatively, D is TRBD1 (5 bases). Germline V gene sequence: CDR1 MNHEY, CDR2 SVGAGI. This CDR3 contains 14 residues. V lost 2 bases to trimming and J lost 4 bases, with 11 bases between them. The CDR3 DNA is TGTGCCAGCAGTTACGAAGGGGTCGGCACTGAAGCTTTCTTT. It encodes CASSYEGVGTEAFF.

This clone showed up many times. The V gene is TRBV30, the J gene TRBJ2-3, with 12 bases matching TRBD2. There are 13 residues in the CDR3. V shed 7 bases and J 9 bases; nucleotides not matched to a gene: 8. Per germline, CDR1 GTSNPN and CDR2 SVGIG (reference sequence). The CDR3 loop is CAYTSGGPGTQYF. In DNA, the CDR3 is TGTGCCTACACTAGCGGGGGGCCTGGGACGCAGTATTTT.

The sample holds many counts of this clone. The CDR3 DNA reads as TGTGCCTGGACCACCGGAGTGGGAGATACGCAGTATTTT. Its protein product is CAWTTGVGDTQYF. The chain uses TRBV30 and TRBJ2-3; D uncertain. The CDR3 spans 13 residues. V was clipped by 4 bases and J by 5 bases, with 13 bases between them. CDR1 is GTSNPN, CDR2 SVGIG, per germline (reference sequence). The complete variable domain, with remaining parts taken from reference TRBV30 and TRBJ2-3, reads SQTIHQWPATLVQPVGSPLSLECTVEGTSNPNLYWYRQAAGRGLQLLFYSVGIGQISSEVPQNLSASRPQDRQFILSSKKLLLSDSGFYLCAWTTGVGDTQYFGPGTRLTVL.

The CDR3 DNA reads as TGTGCCAGCAGTGTTTACAATGAGCAGTTCTTC. It is translated as CASSVYNEQFF. The chain couples TRBV6-1 to TRBJ2-1; D unclear. V was shortened by 4 bases and J by 4 bases, with 2 bases between the two germline ends. Germline V gene data show CDR1 as MNHNS and CDR2 as SASEGT. CDR3 length equals 11 residues.

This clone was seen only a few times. DNA of the CDR3: TGTGCCAGCAGTTTAGGCAGGGGGCTTGGTGAAGCTTTCTTT. Residues: CASSLGRGLGEAFF. This chain links TRBV27 with TRBJ1-1; 8 bases line up with TRBD1. This CDR3 has 14 residues. Looked up from germline, CDR1 is MNHEY and CDR2 is SMNVEV (reference sequence). Trimming removed 2 bases from V and 7 bases from J; junction bases left unmatched: 6.

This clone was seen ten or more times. Here the CDR3 DNA reads TGTGCCAGCAGCCCCCAAGCGCTTCTGACAGATACGCAGTATTTT. Translated, it gives CASSPQALLTDTQYF. The rearrangement uses TRBV2 and TRBJ2-3; no reliable D call. This CDR3 region has 15 residues. Germline CDR1 and CDR2: SNHLY and FYNNEI. The V end was cut by 6 bases, the J end by 3 bases, with 16 bases between.